A selection of T cell receptor beta chains follows, all from one sample in a study of human T cells and chemical hapten exposure. One entry per CDR3 protein results from TCRdb running MiXCR on the RACE reads. The table has 350,000 to 400,000 distinct CDR3 sequences, roughly 5.3% seen once. Source: whole blood, taken in connection with sensitization to the hapten diphenylcyclopropenone (DPC). The source of these receptors is a woman aged 45-65 years with alopecia areata. Some clones in this sample may be carry-over from other donors' samples. Each CDR3 is given with its conserved first and last residue. A D gene is named only where the DNA matches it firmly. Clone size is given for some rows only: seen once, a few or many times, or a class if the clone is expanded.

d_gene | j_gene | v_gene | abundance | CDR3nt | CDR3aa
- | TRBJ1-2 | TRBV2 | - | TGTGCCAGCACCGACCCAGCGAACTATGGCTACACCTTC | CASTDPANYGYTF
- | TRBJ2-7 | TRBV15 | - | TGTGCCACCCGTGGGGCGGTCGAGCAGTACTTC | CATRGAVEQYF
- | TRBJ1-4 | TRBV7-9 | few | TGTGCCAGCAGCTTAGCTGGCCAGGTAACTAATGAAAAACTGTTTTTT | CASSLAGQVTNEKLFF
- | TRBJ2-3 | TRBV4-1 | many | TGCGCCAGCAGCCAATCGCAAGGGCTGAGCACAGATACGCAGTATTTT | CASSQSQGLSTDTQYF
- | TRBJ2-4 | TRBV5-1 | few | TGCGCCAGCAGCTTGGGAGGGGGACCCAAAAACATTCAGTACTTC | CASSLGGGPKNIQYF
- | TRBJ2-4 | TRBV5-1 | many | TGCGCCAGCAGCTTCCCCCAGGGTTTACTAGCCAAAAACATTCAGTACTTC | CASSFPQGLLAKNIQYF
TRBD1 | TRBJ1-4 | TRBV4-3 | few | TGCGCCAGCAGCCAAGAAAGGGGGCCTAATGAAAAACTGTTTTTT | CASSQERGPNEKLFF
- | TRBJ1-5 | TRBV20-1 | few | TGCAGTGCTACCAGAGGAGCGGGACGGAGCAATCAGCCCCAGCATTTT | CSATRGAGRSNQPQHF
TRBD1 | TRBJ2-7 | TRBV3-1 | - | TGTGCCAGCAGCCAACCGGGACAGGGGGTGGATGAGCAGTACTTC | CASSQPGQGVDEQYF
- | TRBJ2-3 | TRBV2 | many | TGTGCCAGCAGTGAAGGCCAGTCCACAGATACGCAGTATTTT | CASSEGQSTDTQYF
- | TRBJ1-1 | TRBV5-6 | many | TGTGCCAGCAGCTTGGTTCAGGGGAACACTGAAGCTTTCTTT | CASSLVQGNTEAFF
- | TRBJ2-1 | TRBV11-2 | many | TGTGCCAGCAGTTCCCCAGGGAGTAGGAATGAGCAGTTCTTC | CASSSPGSRNEQFF
- | TRBJ1-1 | TRBV5-4 | - | TGTGCCAGCAGCTTGGACAGGAACTCTGAAGCTTTCTTT | CASSLDRNSEAFF
- | TRBJ2-6 | TRBV20-1 | many | TGCAGTGCTAGAGATTTCGGGACCGTAGACTCTGGGGCCAACGTCCTGACTTTC | CSARDFGTVDSGANVLTF
- | TRBJ2-7 | TRBV6-2/TRBV6-3 | - | TGTGCCAGCAGTGATGAACAGGACTACGAGCAGTACTTC | CASSDEQDYEQYF
- | TRBJ1-6 | TRBV24-1 | many | TGTGCCACCAGTGATGGGACTTATAATTCACCCCTCCACTTT | CATSDGTYNSPLHF
- | TRBJ2-2 | TRBV10-3 | few | TGTGCCATCAGGGACAGCACCGGGGAGCTGTTTTTT | CAIRDSTGELFF
- | TRBJ2-5 | TRBV6-5 | few | TGTGCCAGCAGTTACTATTCTAGTGACCCAGAGACCCAGTACTTC | CASSYYSSDPETQYF
TRBD2 | TRBJ2-3 | TRBV7-6 | many | TGTGCCAGCAGCTTCGGAGCGGGGGGGAGCACGCAGTATTTT | CASSFGAGGSTQYF
TRBD1 | TRBJ1-6 | TRBV20-1 | - | TGCAGTGCTAGGCGACAGGGGGTAGCCTATAATTCACCCCTCCACTTT | CSARRQGVAYNSPLHF
- | TRBJ2-1 | TRBV24-1 | - | TGTGCCACCAGTGATTTCGAGGTTGAGCAGTTCTTC | CATSDFEVEQFF
- | TRBJ2-1 | TRBV29-1 | many | TGCAGCGTTGAAGGGCTTGGGGGTGAGCAGTTCTTC | CSVEGLGGEQFF
- | TRBJ1-2 | TRBV15 | few | TGTGCCACCAGCATTGACATGTCGAACTATGGCCACACCTTC | CATSIDMSNYGHTF
- | TRBJ2-5 | TRBV27 | - | TGTGCCAGCAGTTCTTGGGGGACGTACCAAGAGACCCAGTACTTC | CASSSWGTYQETQYF
- | TRBJ2-4 | TRBV14 | - | TGTGCCAGCAGTGAGGCCGCTGGCATTCAGTACTTC | CASSEAAGIQYF
- | TRBJ2-5 | TRBV27 | many | TGTGCCAGCAGCCGGGGTACAGGAGAGACCCAGTACTTC | CASSRGTGETQYF
- | TRBJ1-1 | TRBV29-1 | many | TGCAGCGTTGACCTGGCCTCCGTGAACACTGAAGCTTTCTTT | CSVDLASVNTEAFF
- | TRBJ2-5 | TRBV30 | few | TGTGCCTGGAGTGTACGCGTTCGAGAGACCCAGTACTTC | CAWSVRVRETQYF
- | TRBJ2-7 | TRBV2 | many | TGTGCCAGCAGTGGCCAAGTTTACGAGCAGTACTTC | CASSGQVYEQYF
TRBD1 | TRBJ2-1 | TRBV15 | many | TGTGCCACCAGCAGATGGGGACAGGACAATGAGCAGTTCTTC | CATSRWGQDNEQFF
TRBD2 | TRBJ2-1 | TRBV10-3 | - | TGTGCCATCAGTGATCTAGCGGGGGTATACAATGAGCAGTTCTTC | CAISDLAGVYNEQFF
- | TRBJ2-3 | TRBV7-2 | many | TGTGCCAGCAGCTTAGAAGAGGGAACCACAGATACGCAGTATTTT | CASSLEEGTTDTQYF
TRBD2 | TRBJ2-3 | TRBV6-2/TRBV6-3 | many | TGTGCCAGCAGCTCTAGCGGGGGGCGCACAGATACGCAGTATTTT | CASSSSGGRTDTQYF
- | TRBJ2-7 | TRBV20-1 | few | TGCAGTGCTCGGGACCCGAGCTCCTACGAGCAGTACTTC | CSARDPSSYEQYF
- | TRBJ2-1 | TRBV25-1 | many | TGTGCCAGCAGTGAATCTTGGGGCTTGGATGAGCAGTTCTTC | CASSESWGLDEQFF
TRBD2 | TRBJ2-7 | TRBV5-6 | many | TGTGCCAGCAGCTTGGGCCTAGCGGGGGGCGAGCAGTACTTC | CASSLGLAGGEQYF
TRBD1 | TRBJ1-1 | TRBV7-9 | - | TGTGCCAGCACCGGACAGGGGGCCATTGAAGCTTTCTTT | CASTGQGAIEAFF
- | TRBJ2-1 | TRBV20-1 | many | TGCAGTGCTAGAGCCCCCAACGCGGGGAATGAGCAGTTCTTC | CSARAPNAGNEQFF
- | TRBJ2-4 | TRBV11-2 | many | TGTGCCAGCAGCTTAGGGACTCAAGCCAAAAACATTCAGTACTTC | CASSLGTQAKNIQYF
- | TRBJ1-1 | TRBV5-1 | many | TGCGCCAGCAGCCCGTCGTCGGGGGAGAACACTGAAGCTTTCTTT | CASSPSSGENTEAFF
- | TRBJ2-5 | TRBV30 | many | TGTGCCTGGATACTCGGGACAACAGGGTACTTC | CAWILGTTGYF
- | TRBJ1-4 | TRBV7-9 | many | TGTGCCAGCAGTCGCGCCGGGCGTAGTGAAAAACTGTTTTTT | CASSRAGRSEKLFF
TRBD1 | TRBJ2-6 | TRBV5-5 | few | TGTGCCAGCAGCTCTACCGGGACAGCCTCTGGGGCCAACGTCCTGACTTTC | CASSSTGTASGANVLTF
- | TRBJ2-5 | TRBV6-1 | - | TGTGCCAGCAGTGAAGCGACACAGCAAGAGACCCAGTACTTC | CASSEATQQETQYF
- | TRBJ2-2 | TRBV18 | many | TGTGCCAGCTCACCAATGAACACCGGGGAGCTGTTTTTT | CASSPMNTGELFF
- | TRBJ1-5 | TRBV7-3 | - | TGTGCCAGCAGCTTAAGGCGAGACCCGTGGGGTCAGCCCCAGCATTTT | CASSLRRDPWGQPQHF
TRBD1 | TRBJ2-7 | TRBV15 | many | TGTGCCACCAGCAGAGACAGGGGGCACTACGAGCAGTACTTC | CATSRDRGHYEQYF